The sequence of this TCR beta chain was determined in a study of T cell responses to AZD1222 COVID-19 vaccine. The wider study: The analysis combined second doses at about 4 or about 12 weeks.

Study results and limitations: Baseline seropositives among AZD1222 recipients totaled only 5 to 7. CD4 TCRs covered the whole spike, strongest at regions 160-218 and 743-854.

Note on this clone: Its matching antigen is unknown.

CDR1 is MDHEN, CDR2 SYDVKM, per germline. V lost 5 bases and J 6 bases, leaving 20 bases between the germline ends. The CDR3 contains 15 residues. The protocol was immunoSEQ multiplex PCR, while the TCRdb copy is restricted to in-frame clones and leaves out a portion. The profile shows a few hundred thousand clones, 85% to 95% of them singletons. The chain links TRBV28 to TRBJ2-7; D may be TRBD2 (6 bases). This receptor was taken from an adult in good health. The sequencing here drew on peripheral blood, taken on day 0 of AZD1222 vaccination. The CDR3 sequence: CASSLRGRMSREQYF. In nucleotides, the CDR3 is TGTGCCAGCAGTCTTCGGGGGAGGATGAGTCGCGAGCAGTACTTC.